The 18 T cell receptor beta chains given below trace back to one sample, sequenced in a study of cytomegalovirus exposure and HLA in healthy donors. The protocol was immunoSEQ multiplex PCR, while the TCRdb copy is restricted to in-frame clones and leaves out a portion. Of 250,000 or so clones listed, around 89% are singletons. Sequencing input: PBMCs. Receptors originate from a woman aged 18-30 years in good health and CMV-seronegative.

The chain uses TRBV6-9 and TRBJ2-7, with 7 bases lining up with TRBD1. This CDR3 has 14 amino acids. J lost 5 bases, V lost 5 bases, and 9 bases had no gene match. From germline, CDR1 is MNHGY and CDR2 SVAAGI. CDR3 nucleotides: TGTGCCAGCAGTCCCCACACAGGGGACGACGAGCAGTACTTC. It is translated as CASSPHTGDDEQYF.

This chain uses TRBV11-2 with TRBJ2-3, with D perhaps TRBD1 (5 bases). There are 15 residues in the CDR3. The V end lost 5 bases, the J end lost 3 bases, and 15 bases lay between the germline ends. From germline, CDR1 is SGHAT and CDR2 FQNNGV. The CDR3 sequence: CASSTPGSRTDTQYF. Written as DNA, the CDR3 is TGTGCCAGCAGCACCCCAGGGTCGAGGACAGATACGCAGTATTTT.

The rearrangement uses TRBV6-1 and TRBJ1-2; TRBD1 matches at 8 bases. The V gene end was trimmed by 5 bases and the J gene end by 4 bases; junction bases not matched to a gene: 9. Germline V gives CDR1 MNHNS, CDR2 SASEGT. The CDR3 is made up of 15 amino acids. CDR3 in DNA: TGTGCCAGCAGTACCGAATCTGACAGGGGCTATGGCTACACCTTC. Translation: CASSTESDRGYGYTF.

This chain links TRBV11-2 with TRBJ2-1, with D possibly TRBD1 on 5 matching bases. V lost 0 bases, J lost 12 bases, and 15 bases lay in between. CDR1 and CDR2 (germline): SGHAT, FQNNGV. The CDR3 loop spans 14 amino acids. The CDR3, as DNA: TGTGCCAGCAGCTTAGACCTCTCACCCCAGGGGCAGTTCTTC. Translated: CASSLDLSPQGQFF. The full variable domain, in which reference TRBV11-2 and TRBJ2-1 provide the parts outside the CDR3, is EAGVAQSPRYKIIEKRQSVAFWCNPISGHATLYWYQQILGQGPKLLIQFQNNGVVDDSQLPKDRFSAERLKGVDSTLKIQPAKLEDSAVYLCASSLDLSPQGQFFGPGTRLTVL.

The chain joins TRBV7-9 to TRBJ2-5; unclear D gene. V shed 5 bases and J shed 1 base, with 14 bases lying between them. Germline V CDR1 and CDR2: SEHNR, FQNEAQ (reference sequence). CDR3 length: 15 residues. The CDR3, as DNA: TGTGCCAGCAGCGCCCCGCTCCGCAGCCAAGAGACCCAGTACTTC. Protein sequence: CASSAPLRSQETQYF.

Comment on this clone: Other DNA sequences in the same sample also yield this CDR3. The rearrangement joins TRBV6-5 to TRBJ1-5, with a weak D call TRBD1 (6 bases). V was clipped by 2 bases and J by 6 bases, with 11 bases between them. Germline CDR1 is MNHEY and CDR2 is SVGAGI. The CDR3 is 14 residues long. CDR3 nucleotides: TGTGCCAGCAGTTACGCGGGGGCTTCTCAGCCCCAGCATTTT. Translation: CASSYAGASQPQHF.

V usage is TRBV30 and J usage is TRBJ1-2; the match to TRBD1 covers 7 bases. This CDR3 is built from 16 residues. Germline loops: CDR1 GTSNPN, CDR2 SVGIG (reference sequence). Losses at the gene ends were 0 bases for V and 0 bases for J; bases not matched to a gene: 7. CDR3: CAWSVPGQAANYGYTF. The CDR3 DNA is TGTGCCTGGAGTGTACCCGGACAGGCGGCTAACTATGGCTACACCTTC.

The chain employs TRBV25-1 and TRBJ2-5; a weak D match, TRBD1 (5 bases). The CDR3 extends over 16 amino acids. Per germline, CDR1 MGHDK and CDR2 SYGVNS. Trimming shortened V by 3 bases and J by 1 base, and 15 bases separated the two germline ends. The CDR3, as DNA: TGTGCCAGCAGTGACTTGGTGGGGCCTAGCCAAGAGACCCAGTACTTC. Encoded protein: CASSDLVGPSQETQYF.

V and J are TRBV7-8 and TRBJ1-4; a weak D match, TRBD1 (6 bases). CDR3 length: 16 amino acids. CDR1 is SGHVS and CDR2 is FQNEAQ in the germline V gene. V dropped 0 bases and J dropped 3 bases, with 11 bases sitting between them. CDR3 amino acids: CASSLAAGASNEKLFF. CDR3 DNA sequence: TGTGCCAGCAGCTTAGCGGCAGGGGCCTCTAATGAAAAACTGTTTTTT.

This clone was counted once. J is TRBJ2-7 and V is TRBV19; no reliable D call. Germline CDR1 reads LNHDA; CDR2 reads SQIVND (reference sequence). The V end was cut by 3 bases, the J end by 2 bases, with 11 bases between. This CDR3 comprises 14 residues. This CDR3 reads CASSIRQAPYEQYF. The CDR3 coding sequence is TGTGCCAGTAGTATCAGGCAGGCCCCCTACGAGCAGTACTTC.

The rearrangement links TRBV29-1 to TRBJ2-5, with 7 bases lining up with TRBD2. In germline, CDR1 is SQVTM, CDR2 ANQGSEA. The CDR3 sequence is 14 residues long. J lost 1 base, V lost 3 bases, and 5 bases had no gene match. CDR3 coding DNA: TGCAGCGTTGAGTCGGGACTACCCCAAGAGACCCAGTACTTC. As protein: CSVESGLPQETQYF.

This clone was seen a handful of times. The rearrangement joins TRBV27 to TRBJ2-2; TRBD1 might be the D (5 bases). The germline CDR1 and CDR2 sequences are MNHEY and SMNVEV (reference sequence). This CDR3 is built from 14 residues. Trimming took off 4 bases at V and 1 base at J, with 7 bases between the two ends. DNA for the CDR3: TGTGCCAGCAGTTCAGACAGGAACACCGGGGAGCTGTTTTTT. Its translation is CASSSDRNTGELFF.

The CDR3 loop reads CASSWGLDYEQYV. The CDR3 DNA reads as TGTGCCAGCAGTTGGGGACTGGACTACGAGCAGTACGTC. The genes are TRBV27 and TRBJ2-7; TRBD2 is a possible D gene (6 bases). CDR3 size: 13 residues. Trimming shortened V by 4 bases and J by 3 bases, and 10 bases separated the two germline ends. Germline loops: CDR1 MNHEY, CDR2 SMNVEV (reference sequence).

The chain has TRBV19 and TRBJ1-1; 9 nucleotides line up with TRBD1. The CDR3 length is 14 residues. After removal of 4 bases from V and 4 bases from J, the junction contained 4 bases not matched to a gene. Germline CDR1 and CDR2: LNHDA and SQIVND (reference sequence). The CDR3 region is CASSTGQGGTEAFF. The CDR3 DNA is TGTGCCAGTAGTACGGGACAGGGTGGCACTGAAGCTTTCTTT. Complete variable domain (other parts from reference TRBV19 and TRBJ1-1): DGGITQSPKYLFRKEGQNVTLSCEQNLNHDAMYWYRQDPGQGLRLIYYSQIVNDFQKGDIAEGYSVSREKKESFPLTVTSAQKNPTAFYLCASSTGQGGTEAFFGQGTRLTVV.

The chain joins TRBV2 to TRBJ1-3; D gene ambiguous. V lost 6 bases to trimming and J lost 2 bases, with 11 bases between them. The CDR3 spans 14 residues. Germline V gene lookup returns CDR1 SNHLY and CDR2 FYNNEI. CDR3 coding DNA: TGTGCCAGCAGCGACCGGGAGGCTGGAAACACCATATATTTT. Amino acids: CASSDREAGNTIYF.

J is TRBJ1-1 and V is TRBV19, with 9 bases identical to TRBD1. Trimming took 4 bases from V and 4 from J; bases not matched to a gene: 1. Germline V lookup: CDR1 LNHDA, CDR2 SQIVND (reference sequence). The CDR3 covers 13 residues. CDR3 in DNA: TGTGCCAGTAGTAAACAGGGGGCCACTGAAGCTTTCTTT. Protein product: CASSKQGATEAFF. The full variable domain, completed using reference TRBV19 and TRBJ1-1, is DGGITQSPKYLFRKEGQNVTLSCEQNLNHDAMYWYRQDPGQGLRLIYYSQIVNDFQKGDIAEGYSVSREKKESFPLTVTSAQKNPTAFYLCASSKQGATEAFFGQGTRLTVV.

The chain joins TRBV5-1 to TRBJ1-1, with D possibly matching TRBD1 (5 bases). Trimming took off 0 bases at V and 1 base at J, with 13 bases between the two ends. CDR1 is SGHRS, CDR2 YFSETQ, per germline. This CDR3 region has 16 residues. CDR3 sequence: CASSLGYGRGNTEAFF. The CDR3 coding sequence is TGCGCCAGCAGCTTGGGTTACGGAAGGGGGAACACTGAAGCTTTCTTT.

The chain employs TRBV4-3 and TRBJ2-7; 7 nucleotides agree with TRBD1. The ends lost 0 bases at V and 2 bases at J; junction bases unmatched: 10. This CDR3 region has 17 residues. Germline CDR1 LGHNA, CDR2 YSLEER. The CDR3 protein is CASSQDWDREGTYEQYF. The CDR3 DNA follows: TGCGCCAGCAGCCAAGACTGGGACAGAGAAGGGACCTACGAGCAGTACTTC.